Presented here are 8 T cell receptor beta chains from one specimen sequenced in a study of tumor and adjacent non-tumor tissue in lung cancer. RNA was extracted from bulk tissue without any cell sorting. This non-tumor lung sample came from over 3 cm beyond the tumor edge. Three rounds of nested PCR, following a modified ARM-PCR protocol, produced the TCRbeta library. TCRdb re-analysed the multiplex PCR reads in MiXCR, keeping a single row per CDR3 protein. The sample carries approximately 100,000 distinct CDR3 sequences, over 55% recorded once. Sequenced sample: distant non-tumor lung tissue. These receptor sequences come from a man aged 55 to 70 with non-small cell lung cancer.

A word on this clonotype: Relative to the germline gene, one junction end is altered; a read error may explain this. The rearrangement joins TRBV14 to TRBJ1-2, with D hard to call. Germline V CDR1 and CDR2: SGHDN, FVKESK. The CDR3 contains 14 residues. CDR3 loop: CASSQVSVGRGCTF. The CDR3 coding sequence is TGTGCCAGCAGCCAAGTGTCGGTTGGTCGCGGCTGCACCTTC.

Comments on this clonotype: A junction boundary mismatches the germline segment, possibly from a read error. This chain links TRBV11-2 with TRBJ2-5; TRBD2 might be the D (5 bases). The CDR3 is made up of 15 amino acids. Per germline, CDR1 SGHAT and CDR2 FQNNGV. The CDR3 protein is CASGLVPPGGETRYF. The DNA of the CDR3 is TGTGCCAGCGGCTTAGTGCCCCCAGGAGGAGAGACCCGGTACTTC.

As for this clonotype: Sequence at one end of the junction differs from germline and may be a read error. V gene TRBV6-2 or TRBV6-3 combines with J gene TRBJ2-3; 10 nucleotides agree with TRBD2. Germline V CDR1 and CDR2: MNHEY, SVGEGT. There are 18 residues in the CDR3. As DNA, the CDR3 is TGTACCAGCAGTTATTCAGGACTAGCGGCAGAAGGCACAGATACGCAGTATTTT. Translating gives CTSSYSGLAAEGTDTQYF.

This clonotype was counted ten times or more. In DNA, the CDR3 is TGTGCCAGCAGATCCCCAGTGGCGGCGGAGCAGTACTTC. Amino acids: CASRSPVAAEQYF. This sequence joins TRBV12-3 or TRBV12-4 and TRBJ2-7; D remains ambiguous. This CDR3 contains 13 residues. The V end was cut by 6 bases, the J end by 7 bases, with 16 bases between.

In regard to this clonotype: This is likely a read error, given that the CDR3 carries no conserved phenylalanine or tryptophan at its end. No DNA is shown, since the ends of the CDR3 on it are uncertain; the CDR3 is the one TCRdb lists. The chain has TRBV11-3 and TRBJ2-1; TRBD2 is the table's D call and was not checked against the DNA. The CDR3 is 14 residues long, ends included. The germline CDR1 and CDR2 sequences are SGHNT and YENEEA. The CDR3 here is CASSWEGQANEHFL.

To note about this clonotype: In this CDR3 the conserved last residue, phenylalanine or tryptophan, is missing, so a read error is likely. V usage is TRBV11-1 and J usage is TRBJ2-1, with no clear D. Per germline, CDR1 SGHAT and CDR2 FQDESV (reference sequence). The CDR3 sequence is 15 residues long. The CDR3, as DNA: TGTGCCAGCACTCGTCGGACCGGCTCCTACAATGGGCAGTTCATC. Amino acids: CASTRRTGSYNGQFI.

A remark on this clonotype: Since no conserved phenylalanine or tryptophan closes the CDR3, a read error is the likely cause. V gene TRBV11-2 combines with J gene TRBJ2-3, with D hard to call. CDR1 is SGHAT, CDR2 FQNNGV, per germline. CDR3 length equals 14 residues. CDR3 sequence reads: CASSHRTSTATQYY. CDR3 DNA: TGTGCTAGCAGCCACCGGACCTCTACAGCTACGCAGTATTAT.

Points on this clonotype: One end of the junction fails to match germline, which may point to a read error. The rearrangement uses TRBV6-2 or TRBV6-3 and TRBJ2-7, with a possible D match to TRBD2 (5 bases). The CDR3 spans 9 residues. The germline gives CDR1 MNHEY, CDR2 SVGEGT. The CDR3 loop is CTSGYEQYF. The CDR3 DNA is TGTACCAGCGGTTACGAGCAGTACTTC.